This T cell receptor beta chain came from a study of shared clonotypes between healthy human individuals. After removal of 1 base from V and 4 bases from J, the junction contained 5 bases not matched to a gene. Germline CDR1 and CDR2: LNHDA and SQIVND (reference sequence). The CDR3 has 15 amino acids. The material for each subset, its genomic DNA, was split evenly across several immunoSEQ plates. Sequencing was performed with immunoSEQ multiplex PCR; in TCRdb, only in-frame clones are kept and a portion is missing. The sample lists 650,000 to 750,000 clones, less than 80% occurring once. The chain has TRBV19 and TRBJ2-7; 9 nucleotides line up with TRBD1. Material: memory CD4+ T cells sorted from blood. Subset denoted: CD45RA-negative fraction. The clonotype was recovered from a woman aged 25 to 45 in good health. CDR3 coding DNA: TGTGCCAGTAGTATAGCCGGGACAGGGTTATACGAGCAGTACTTC. Residues: CASSIAGTGLYEQYF.